These T cell receptor beta chains were read from a single sample in a study of T cell responses to AZD1222 COVID-19 vaccine. This table comes from immunoSEQ multiplex PCR, and its TCRdb copy is limited to in-frame clones, with some not included. The table shows about 130,000 clones, with roughly nine tenths occurring only once. This sample comprised peripheral blood, obtained on day 0 of AZD1222 vaccination. The source is an adult in good health. CDR3s include the opening cysteine and the closing phenylalanine or tryptophan. The order of the fields is J gene, V gene, CDR3 protein.

j_gene: TRBJ1-5
v_gene: TRBV4-3
CDR3aa: CASSQDHGNRQPQHF

j_gene: TRBJ2-7
v_gene: TRBV28
CDR3aa: CASSPLLAEEQYF

j_gene: TRBJ1-6
v_gene: TRBV5-1
CDR3aa: CASSEGTGVNSPLHF

j_gene: TRBJ1-2
v_gene: TRBV19
CDR3aa: CASSIDWDRAYGYTF

j_gene: TRBJ2-3
v_gene: TRBV7-9
CDR3aa: CASSPFEGAGGTDTQYF

j_gene: TRBJ2-7
v_gene: TRBV27
CDR3aa: CASSLSGTGGSYEQYF

j_gene: TRBJ1-2
v_gene: TRBV12-5
CDR3aa: CASGLVQGRGGYTF

j_gene: TRBJ2-1
v_gene: TRBV7-3
CDR3aa: CASSLFGPDEQFF

j_gene: TRBJ1-1
v_gene: TRBV28
CDR3aa: CASSPGQGTEAFF

j_gene: TRBJ1-5
v_gene: TRBV27
CDR3aa: CASSLEGYSNQPQHF

j_gene: TRBJ2-7
v_gene: TRBV19
CDR3aa: CASSTGQGAYEQYF

j_gene: TRBJ1-3
v_gene: TRBV10-1
CDR3aa: CASRTQDTLFMGDSGNTIYF

j_gene: TRBJ1-2
v_gene: TRBV9
CDR3aa: CASSVEGYGYTF

j_gene: TRBJ1-4
v_gene: TRBV12-5
CDR3aa: CASGFPMAGDRGVYEKLFF

j_gene: TRBJ2-5
v_gene: TRBV7-2
CDR3aa: CASSLGSGGGTQYF

j_gene: TRBJ1-4
v_gene: TRBV27
CDR3aa: CASSLEQGTNEKLFF

j_gene: TRBJ1-1
v_gene: TRBV5-6
CDR3aa: CASSLGRKEAFF

j_gene: TRBJ1-2
v_gene: TRBV4-3
CDR3aa: CASSQDGVAYGYTF

j_gene: TRBJ1-5
v_gene: TRBV7-2
CDR3aa: CASSLHDSFNQPQHF

j_gene: TRBJ1-6
v_gene: TRBV2
CDR3aa: CASSEAKEGWIYSPLHF

j_gene: TRBJ1-1
v_gene: TRBV10-3
CDR3aa: CAISGMPRTRGNTEAFF

j_gene: TRBJ2-2
v_gene: TRBV27
CDR3aa: CASSLGMTFRELFF

j_gene: TRBJ1-6
v_gene: TRBV6-2/TRBV6-3
CDR3aa: CASSLYRVNNSPLHF

j_gene: TRBJ1-6
v_gene: TRBV5-5
CDR3aa: CATAGQGNSPLHF

j_gene: TRBJ1-1
v_gene: TRBV6-5
CDR3aa: CASRRTQNTEAFF

j_gene: TRBJ1-1
v_gene: TRBV11-2
CDR3aa: CASDRGLMNTEAFF

j_gene: TRBJ2-2
v_gene: TRBV7-8
CDR3aa: CASSKGQGWAGELFF